The 25 T cell receptor beta chains below were found in one sample sequenced in a study of cytomegalovirus exposure and HLA in healthy donors. Vbeta (60) and Jbeta (13) primers were used in the PCR. TCRdb's table, derived via immunoSEQ multiplex PCR, lists solely in-frame clones and lacks some. This sample yields 110,000 to 150,000 clones, of which around 80% are seen a single time; less than 3% belongs to the top ten. Material: PBMCs. The receptors come from a female donor in good health and CMV-seronegative.

The V gene is TRBV18, the J gene TRBJ2-5; 10 bases line up with TRBD2. Germline V gives CDR1 KGHSH, CDR2 LQKENI. The J segment lost 6 bases and the V segment lost 4 bases, leaving 11 bases of the junction unmatched. The CDR3 length is 16 residues. The CDR3 reads CASSLSSGRVGQTQYF. The CDR3 DNA reads as TGTGCCAGCTCACTCTCTAGCGGGAGAGTGGGTCAGACCCAGTACTTC.

The chain joins TRBV4-2 to TRBJ2-7, with 8 positions matching TRBD2. Unmatched junction bases numbered 10, after V lost 8 bases and J lost 7 bases. This CDR3 is 13 amino acids long. Germline lookup yields CDR1 LGHNA and CDR2 YNFKEQ. CDR3 sequence (DNA): TGTGCCAGCGGGACCTTCGGGGGGGTGGAGCAGTACTTC. This sequence encodes CASGTFGGVEQYF.

The genes are TRBV5-1 and TRBJ1-2, with 8 nucleotides matching TRBD1. V was pared by 0 bases and J by 8 bases, with 9 bases of the junction left unmatched. Germline V gene data show CDR1 as SGHRS and CDR2 as YFSETQ. This CDR3 region has 15 residues. The CDR3 loop reads CASSLGTGPILGYTF. The CDR3 DNA follows: TGCGCCAGCAGCTTGGGGACAGGGCCTATCTTAGGCTACACCTTC.

This clone was seen repeatedly, ten times or more. J is TRBJ2-2 and V is TRBV29-1, with 9 positions matching TRBD1. Germline-derived CDR1 and CDR2 are SQVTM and ANQGSEA. J was trimmed by 3 bases and V by 6 bases; bases with no gene match: 8. The CDR3 is made up of 15 amino acids. CDR3 in DNA: TGCAGCGTAAGCCGGACAGGGGCGGACACCGGGGAGCTGTTTTTT. It is translated as CSVSRTGADTGELFF.

This clone showed up just once. The rearrangement links TRBV5-1 to TRBJ2-5; 9 bases align to TRBD2. Looked up from germline, CDR1 is SGHRS and CDR2 is YFSETQ. Trimming removed 0 bases from V and 5 bases from J; junction bases left unmatched: 5. This CDR3 spans 15 amino acids. CDR3 sequence reads: CASSLVAGGPETQYF. CDR3 sequence (DNA): TGCGCCAGCAGCTTGGTGGCGGGAGGGCCGGAGACCCAGTACTTC.

This clone was recorded once. The gene calls are TRBV27 and TRBJ1-1, with 8 bases aligning to TRBD1. CDR1 is MNHEY and CDR2 is SMNVEV in the germline V gene (reference sequence). The CDR3 contains 16 residues. Trimming cost V 5 bases and J 4 bases; bases outside gene matches: 12. CDR3 sequence: CASSTTGVLLGTEAFF. DNA for the CDR3: TGTGCCAGCAGTACGACAGGGGTCCTCTTGGGCACTGAAGCTTTCTTT.

This chain connects TRBV2 to TRBJ1-2; D not certain. Looked up from germline, CDR1 is SNHLY and CDR2 is FYNNEI. This CDR3 is 12 amino acids long. The V gene lost 0 bases and the J gene lost 8 bases, with 7 bases spanning the gap. DNA for the CDR3: TGTGCCAGCAGTGAAGCCCCAGGCGGCTACACCTTC. Protein sequence: CASSEAPGGYTF.

This clone was observed a single time. This chain uses TRBV27 with TRBJ2-3; TRBD2 agrees at 7 bases. This CDR3 has 18 residues. Germline V gene sequence: CDR1 MNHEY, CDR2 SMNVEV (reference sequence). Trimming at V came to 3 bases and at J to 3 bases, leaving 15 bases not matched to a gene. The CDR3 sequence: CASSFLSPAGRSTDTQYF. The CDR3 DNA follows: TGTGCCAGCAGTTTCCTCTCTCCAGCGGGAAGGTCGACAGATACGCAGTATTTT.

This chain links TRBV7-9 with TRBJ2-2; a possible D gene is TRBD2 (5 bases). Between the trimmed V and J ends, which lost 4 bases and 7 bases, there was a span of 13 bases. This CDR3 region has 14 residues. Germline CDR1 SEHNR, CDR2 FQNEAQ (reference sequence). The CDR3 sequence: CASSSPGLGGELFF. The CDR3 DNA sequence: TGTGCCAGCAGCTCCCCTGGACTGGGCGGGGAGCTGTTTTTT. The full variable domain, with the rest looked up from reference TRBV7-9 and TRBJ2-2, is DTGVSQNPRHKITKRGQNVTFRCDPISEHNRLYWYRQTLGQGPEFLTYFQNEAQLEKSRLLSDRFSAERPKGSFSTLEIQRTEQGDSAMYLCASSSPGLGGELFFGEGSRLTVL.

The chain links TRBV7-2 to TRBJ1-1, with no clear D. V lost 2 bases and J 6 bases, leaving 7 bases between the germline ends. The CDR3 consists of 12 residues. Germline CDR1 is SGHTA and CDR2 is FQGNSA. The CDR3 nucleotides read TGTGCCAGCAGCTTAAGGCGGCCTGAAGCTTTCTTT. Translated: CASSLRRPEAFF.

The V and J genes are TRBV9 and TRBJ2-7; 8 bases map to TRBD1. Germline CDR1 and CDR2: SGDLS and YYNGEE. The V segment lost 0 bases and the J segment 7 bases; nucleotides outside the gene matches: 9. The CDR3 runs 15 residues. CDR3 bases: TGTGCCAGCAGCGTAGCCGGACAGGGCCTACGGGAGCAGTACTTC. Amino acid sequence: CASSVAGQGLREQYF.

This CDR3 reads CAGTPTRSGNTIYF. The CDR3 nucleotides read TGTGCCGGAACCCCGACACGCTCTGGAAACACCATATATTTT. V usage is TRBV7-9 and J usage is TRBJ1-3; D not resolved. This CDR3 has 14 amino acids. Trimming stripped 11 bases from V and 0 bases from J, with 14 bases between. Germline assignment: CDR1 SEHNR and CDR2 FQNEAQ (reference sequence).

For this clone: Germline is not matched at one junction end, which may reflect a read error. V and J are TRBV7-9 and TRBJ1-2, with D perhaps TRBD1 (6 bases). Germline V CDR1 and CDR2: SEHNR, FQNEAQ (reference sequence). The CDR3 spans 13 residues. In nucleotides, the CDR3 is TGTTCCAGCAGCCGGAACAGGGAATTTGGCTACACCTTC. Its translation: CSSSRNREFGYTF.

The V call is TRBV7-2, the J call TRBJ2-2, with a weak D call TRBD1 (5 bases). CDR1 and CDR2 (germline): SGHTA, FQGNSA. V lost 3 bases, J lost 3 bases, and 11 bases lay in between. CDR3 length: 15 residues. CDR3 protein: CASSFRQSHTGELFF. CDR3 bases: TGTGCCAGCAGCTTCCGACAGAGCCACACCGGGGAGCTGTTTTTT.

The chain links TRBV7-6 to TRBJ2-5, with D uncertain. There are 15 residues in the CDR3. V lost 3 bases and J 2 bases, leaving 13 bases between the germline ends. CDR1 SGHVS and CDR2 FNYEAQ come from the germline V gene. The CDR3, as DNA: TGTGCCAGCAGCTTTCTTACACAGAATCAAGAGACCCAGTACTTC. It translates to CASSFLTQNQETQYF.

This clone appeared once. At one boundary the junction diverges from the germline segment, which might be a read error. The genes are TRBV7-9 and TRBJ1-4; D perhaps matches TRBD1 (6 bases). The germline gives CDR1 SEHNR, CDR2 FQNEAQ (reference sequence). This CDR3 region has 15 residues. The CDR3 DNA is TGTTCCAGCAGCTTAAGCGGGGGCAAGGATGAAAAACTGTTTTTT. It yields the protein CSSSLSGGKDEKLFF.

This rearrangement joins TRBV28 to TRBJ1-5, with 9 bases aligning to TRBD1. Trimming cost V 2 bases and J 4 bases; bases outside gene matches: 12. This CDR3 contains 18 residues. Germline loops: CDR1 MDHEN, CDR2 SYDVKM. The CDR3 region has the DNA TGTGCCAGCAGTTTAGGGGTACGGACAGGGGCTTGGAATCAGCCCCAGCATTTT. Protein: CASSLGVRTGAWNQPQHF.

The CDR3 is CASRPTAGRTGGTEAFF. The CDR3 region has the DNA TGTGCCAGCAGACCCACCGCCGGGAGGACAGGGGGCACTGAAGCTTTCTTT. The rearrangement uses TRBV27 and TRBJ1-1; the match to TRBD1 covers 10 bases. With 6 bases clipped from V and 4 bases from J, the junction kept 14 bases outside the gene matches. There are 17 residues in the CDR3. Germline V gene sequence: CDR1 MNHEY, CDR2 SMNVEV (reference sequence).

The chain employs TRBV2 and TRBJ1-3; D perhaps matches TRBD1 (5 bases). This CDR3 has 14 amino acids. V was cut by 8 bases and J by 4 bases, with 15 bases left in between. In germline, CDR1 is SNHLY, CDR2 FYNNEI. Here the CDR3 DNA reads TGTGCCAGCGGGGGGACCCAGCGGGGAAACACCATATATTTT. It codes for CASGGTQRGNTIYF. The full variable domain, in which reference TRBV2 and TRBJ1-3 provide the parts outside the CDR3, is EPEVTQTPSHQVTQMGQEVILRCVPISNHLYFYWYRQILGQKVEFLVSFYNNEISEKSEIFDDQFSVERPDGSNFTLKIRSTKLEDSAMYFCASGGTQRGNTIYFGEGSWLTVV.

The V and J genes are TRBV7-2 and TRBJ1-2; unclear D gene. Trimming removed 5 bases at V and 1 base at J, with 11 bases between. CDR1 SGHTA and CDR2 FQGNSA come from the germline V gene. CDR3 size: 14 residues. CDR3 sequence (DNA): TGTGCCAGCAGCCCCTCAGGCCTTAACTATGGCTACACCTTC. Protein product: CASSPSGLNYGYTF.

The V gene is TRBV19, the J gene TRBJ1-4, with 7 bases aligning to TRBD1. The germline CDR1 and CDR2 sequences are LNHDA and SQIVND (reference sequence). V trimming: 6 bases; J trimming: 7 bases; junction bases outside the gene matches: 11. CDR3 size: 15 residues. The CDR3 region has the DNA TGTGCCAGTAGCCCACAGGGGCCCGAAGGTGAAAAACTGTTTTTT. Residues: CASSPQGPEGEKLFF.

The genes are TRBV19 and TRBJ1-6, with D possibly TRBD1 on 6 matching bases. V lost 5 bases and J lost 6, with 14 bases in between. The length of the CDR3 is 15 residues. The V gene's germline CDR1 is LNHDA and CDR2 SQIVND (reference sequence). The CDR3 here is CASSAGQTVNSPLHF. The CDR3 DNA follows: TGTGCCAGTAGTGCCGGACAGACAGTTAATTCACCCCTCCACTTT.

The chain carries TRBV4-1 and TRBJ1-5, with TRBD1 identical over 7 bases. The CDR3 has 17 residues. Germline CDR1 and CDR2: MGHRA and YSYEKL. The V segment lost 3 bases and the J segment 7 bases; nucleotides outside the gene matches: 15. The CDR3 here is CASSQGNTTGFAQPQHF. CDR3 nucleotides: TGCGCCAGCAGCCAGGGCAATACGACAGGGTTCGCCCAGCCCCAGCATTTT.

The chain has TRBV28 and TRBJ1-2; maybe TRBD1 (6 bases). Germline loops: CDR1 MDHEN, CDR2 SYDVKM. The CDR3 runs to 12 residues. Trimming took 9 bases from V and 4 from J, leaving 12 bases between them. CDR3 region: CASEQGPYGYTF. DNA of the CDR3: TGTGCCAGTGAACAGGGACCCTATGGCTACACCTTC.

The CDR3 here is CAWSSHRTDAEAFF. The DNA for the CDR3 is TGTGCCTGGAGTTCTCATAGGACAGACGCTGAAGCTTTCTTT. This chain links TRBV30 with TRBJ1-1, with D tentatively TRBD1 (6 bases). Deletions cut 2 bases from V and 6 bases from J, with 16 bases between. CDR3 length: 14 residues. Per the germline V gene, CDR1 is GTSNPN and CDR2 is SVGIG (reference sequence).